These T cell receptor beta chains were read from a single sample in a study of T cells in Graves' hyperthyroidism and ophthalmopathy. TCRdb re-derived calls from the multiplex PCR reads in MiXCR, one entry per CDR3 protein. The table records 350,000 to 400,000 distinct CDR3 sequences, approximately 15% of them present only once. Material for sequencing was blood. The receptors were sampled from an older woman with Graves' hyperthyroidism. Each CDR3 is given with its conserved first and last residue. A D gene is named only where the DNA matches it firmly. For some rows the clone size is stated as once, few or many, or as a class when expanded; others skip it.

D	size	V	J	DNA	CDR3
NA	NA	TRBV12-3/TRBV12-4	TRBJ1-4	TGTGCCAGCAGTTTACAAGGCGGAGTGAATGAAAAACTGTTTTTT	CASSLQGGVNEKLFF
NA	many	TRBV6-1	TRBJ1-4	TGTGCCAGCAGTGAATCAATTAATGAAAAACTGTTTTTT	CASSESINEKLFF
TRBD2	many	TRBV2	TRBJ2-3	TGTGCCAGCAGTGGGGCTAGCGGAGCGGGCACAGATACGCAGTATTTT	CASSGASGAGTDTQYF
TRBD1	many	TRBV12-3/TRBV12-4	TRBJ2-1	TGTGCCAGCAGCCTCGGACAGGGGCTATACAATGAGCAGTTCTTC	CASSLGQGLYNEQFF
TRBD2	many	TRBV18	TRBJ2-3	TGTGCCAGCTCACCCCCCGGGACTAGCGGGAGAGATACGCAGTATTTT	CASSPPGTSGRDTQYF
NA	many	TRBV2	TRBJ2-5	TGTGCCAGCATGCGGGAGACCCAGTACTTC	CASMRETQYF
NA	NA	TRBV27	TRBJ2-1	TGTGCCAACAGTTTGGGTTACAATGAGCAGTTCTTC	CANSLGYNEQFF
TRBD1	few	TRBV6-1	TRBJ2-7	TGTGCCAGCAGTAGGGGACAGGGCCGCTCCTACGAGCAGTACTTC	CASSRGQGRSYEQYF
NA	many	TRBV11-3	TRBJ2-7	TGTGCCAGCAGCTTAACCGTTCGGGGCTCCTACGAGCAGTACTTC	CASSLTVRGSYEQYF
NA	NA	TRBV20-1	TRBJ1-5	TGCAGTGCCATAGATGGCGGTCAGCCCCAGCATTTT	CSAIDGGQPQHF
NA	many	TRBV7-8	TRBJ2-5	TGTGCCAGCAGCAAGACGCAGCAAGAGACCCAGTACTTC	CASSKTQQETQYF
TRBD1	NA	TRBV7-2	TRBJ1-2	TGTGCCAGCAGCTTTGGACAGGGACTAGTCCATGGCTACACCTTC	CASSFGQGLVHGYTF
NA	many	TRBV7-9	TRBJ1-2	TGTGCCAGCAGCTTATATGCTAACTATGGCTACACCTTC	CASSLYANYGYTF
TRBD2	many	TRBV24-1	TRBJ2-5	TGTGCCACCAGTGCCCAAGCGGGGGCGGAGACCCAGTACTTC	CATSAQAGAETQYF
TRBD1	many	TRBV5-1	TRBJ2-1	TGCGCCAGCAGCTTGGGGGGACAGGGGGCCAATGAGCAGTTCTTC	CASSLGGQGANEQFF
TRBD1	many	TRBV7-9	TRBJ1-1	TGTGCCAGCAGCCCGGGACAGAGGAACACTGAAGCTTTCTTT	CASSPGQRNTEAFF
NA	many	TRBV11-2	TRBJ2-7	TGTGCCAGCAGCTTATTTGGGGGTACCTACGAGCAGTACTTC	CASSLFGGTYEQYF
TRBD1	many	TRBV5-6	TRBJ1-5	TGTGCCAGCAGCCCCGGGGGCCCGGGACAGGGACACGGGACCCAGCATTTT	CASSPGGPGQGHGTQHF
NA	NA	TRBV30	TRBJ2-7	TGTGCCTGGAGGCCCGGGAAATACGAGCAGTACTTC	CAWRPGKYEQYF
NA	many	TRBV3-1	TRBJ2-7	TGTGCCAGCAGCCAAGGCCCTCGAAACGAGCAGTACTTC	CASSQGPRNEQYF
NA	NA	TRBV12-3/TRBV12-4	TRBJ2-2	TGTGCCAGCAAATGGGGGCGCGGTTTTAACACCGGGGAGCCGTTTTTT	CASKWGRGFNTGEPFF
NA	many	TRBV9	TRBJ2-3	TGTGCCAGCAGCGTGGGCACCTCAGATACGCAGTATTTT	CASSVGTSDTQYF
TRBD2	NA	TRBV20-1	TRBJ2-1	TGCAGTGCTAGAGGACTAGCGGGAGGGCCCACCTACAATGAGCAGTTCTTC	CSARGLAGGPTYNEQFF
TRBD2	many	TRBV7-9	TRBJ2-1	TGTGCCAGCAGCCCTAGGGGACTAGCGGGAGGGGGTGAGCAGTTCTTC	CASSPRGLAGGGEQFF
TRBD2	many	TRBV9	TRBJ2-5	TGTGCCAGCAGCTCTCTAGCGGGAGTGGAAGAGACCCAGTACTTC	CASSSLAGVEETQYF
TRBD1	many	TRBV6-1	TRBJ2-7	TGTGCCAGCAGTGAGGGCGGAGGCAGGGGGCCGGAGCAGTACTTC	CASSEGGGRGPEQYF
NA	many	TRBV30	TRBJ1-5	TGTGCCTGGGACCGGGATTTGGGCAATCAGCCCCAGCATTTT	CAWDRDLGNQPQHF
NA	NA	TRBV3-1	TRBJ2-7	TGTGCCAGCAGCCATCCCGGGAGCCTATCCTACGAGCAGTACTTC	CASSHPGSLSYEQYF
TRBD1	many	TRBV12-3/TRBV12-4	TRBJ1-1	TGTGCCAGCAGTAGGATCGGACAGGGAGTGAACACTGAAGCTTTCTTT	CASSRIGQGVNTEAFF
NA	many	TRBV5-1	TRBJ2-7	TGCGCCAGCAGCTTCGGCAGGGAGTACGAGCAGTACTTC	CASSFGREYEQYF
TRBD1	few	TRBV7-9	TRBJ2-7	TGTGCCAGCAGTCACCAGGGACAGGGGGGGGCCTACGAGCAGTACTTC	CASSHQGQGGAYEQYF
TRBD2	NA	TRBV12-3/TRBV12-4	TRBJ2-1	TGTGCCAGCAGTTCGCGGGAGTCCTACAATGAGCAGTTCTTC	CASSSRESYNEQFF
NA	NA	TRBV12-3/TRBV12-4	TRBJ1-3	TGTGCCAGCAGTTTCGGGATCTCTGGAAACACCATATATTTT	CASSFGISGNTIYF
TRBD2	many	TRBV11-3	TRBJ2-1	TGTGCCAGCACCAAAAGGTGGATGGCGAACCCATGCCTTACTAGCGGGAGGGCCGGAGGGACAGAGTTCTTC	CASTKRWMANPCLTSGRAGGTEFF
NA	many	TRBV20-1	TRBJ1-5	TGCAGTGCTAGAGACTCAAGGACAGCCCTTAATCAGCCCCAGCATTTT	CSARDSRTALNQPQHF
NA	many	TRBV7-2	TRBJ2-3	TGTGCCAGCAGCTTAGTGCCTAGGGATACGCAGTATTTT	CASSLVPRDTQYF
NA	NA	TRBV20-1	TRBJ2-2	TGCAGTGCTAGAGAGGTGAACACCAAGGAGCTGTTTTTT	CSAREVNTKELFF
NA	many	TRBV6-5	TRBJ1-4	TGTGCCAGCAGTTACTTAGCCGGGTACAATGAAAAACTGTTTTTT	CASSYLAGYNEKLFF
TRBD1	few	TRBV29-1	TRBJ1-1	TGCAGCGGGCAGGTGACAGGGAGGACTGAAGCTTTCTTT	CSGQVTGRTEAFF
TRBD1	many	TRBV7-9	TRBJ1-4	TGTGCCAGCAGCTTGGGACAGATTAATGAAAAACTGTTTTTT	CASSLGQINEKLFF
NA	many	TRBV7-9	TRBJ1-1	TGTGCCAGCAGCCTTACGACAGAAGCTTTCTTT	CASSLTTEAFF
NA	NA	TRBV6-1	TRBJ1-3	TGTGCCAGCAGTGAAGCGGGACACCTAAACACCATATATTTT	CASSEAGHLNTIYF
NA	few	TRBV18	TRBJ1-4	TGTGCCAGCTCACCACCGGGGTATGAAAAACTGTTTTTT	CASSPPGYEKLFF
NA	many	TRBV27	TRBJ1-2	TGTGCCAGCAGCACACGCACAGGGTTGGGTAACTATGGCTACACCTTC	CASSTRTGLGNYGYTF
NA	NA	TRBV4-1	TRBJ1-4	TGCGCCAGCAGCCAAGATTTGACCCGGAATGAAAAACTGTTTTTT	CASSQDLTRNEKLFF
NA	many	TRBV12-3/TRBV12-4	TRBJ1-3	TGTGCCATCGGTGCCGACTCTGGAAACACCATATATTTT	CAIGADSGNTIYF
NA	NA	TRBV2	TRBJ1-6	TGTGCCAGCAGCAGGTCGACAGGAGCCTATAATTCACCCCTCCACTTT	CASSRSTGAYNSPLHF
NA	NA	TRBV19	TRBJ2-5	TGTGCCAGTAGTACGGCTAAACAAGAGACCCAGTACTTC	CASSTAKQETQYF
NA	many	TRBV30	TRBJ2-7	TGTGCCCACAACGGGGGATCCTACGAGCAGTACTTC	CAHNGGSYEQYF
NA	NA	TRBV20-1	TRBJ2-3	TGCAGTGCCCAAAGACGGACAGATACGCAGTATTTT	CSAQRRTDTQYF
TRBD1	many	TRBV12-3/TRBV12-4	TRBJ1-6	TGTGCCAGCAGTTTAGGCGACAGGGGCCCCTTTGTAGAGGCCCTCCACTTT	CASSLGDRGPFVEALHF
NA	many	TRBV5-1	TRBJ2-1	TGTGCCAGCAGCTTAGGACCAAACAATGAGCAGTTCTTC	CASSLGPNNEQFF
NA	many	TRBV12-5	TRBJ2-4	TGTGCTAGTGGTTTAGGGCCAATAGCCAAAAACATTCAGTACTTC	CASGLGPIAKNIQYF
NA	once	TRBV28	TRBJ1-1	TGTGCCAGTAGATCTGACTGGAGCACTGAAGCTTTCTTT	CASRSDWSTEAFF
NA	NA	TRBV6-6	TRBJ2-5	TGTGCCAGCAGTTACGACAGGGACTACCAAGAGACCCAGTACTTC	CASSYDRDYQETQYF